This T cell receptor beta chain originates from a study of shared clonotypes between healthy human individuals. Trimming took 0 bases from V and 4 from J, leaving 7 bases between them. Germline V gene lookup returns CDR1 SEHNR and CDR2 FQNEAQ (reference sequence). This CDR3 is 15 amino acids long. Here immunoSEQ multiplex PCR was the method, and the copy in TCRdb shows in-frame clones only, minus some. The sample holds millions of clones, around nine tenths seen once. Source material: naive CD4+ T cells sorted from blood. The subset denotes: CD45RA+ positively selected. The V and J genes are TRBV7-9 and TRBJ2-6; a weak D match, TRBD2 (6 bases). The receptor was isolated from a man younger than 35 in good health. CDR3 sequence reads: CASSLAEGGANVLTF. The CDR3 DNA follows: TGTGCCAGCAGCTTAGCGGAGGGCGGGGCCAACGTCCTGACTTTC. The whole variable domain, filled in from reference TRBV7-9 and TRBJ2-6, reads DTGVSQNPRHKITKRGQNVTFRCDPISEHNRLYWYRQTLGQGPEFLTYFQNEAQLEKSRLLSDRFSAERPKGSFSTLEIQRTEQGDSAMYLCASSLAEGGANVLTFGAGSRLTVL.